A single sample gave rise to the 17 T cell receptor beta chains below, sequenced in a study of shared clonotypes between healthy human individuals. Assay: immunoSEQ multiplex PCR; the TCRdb copy retains only in-frame clones and omits some. The table has about 470,000 clones, roughly 80% seen once. The sample taken for sequencing was PBMCs. These receptors all come from a woman in her thirties or forties in good health. Some clones in this sample may be carry-over from other donors' samples.

CDR3 amino acids: CASSSGTGDSEKLFF. In DNA, the CDR3 is TGCGCCAGCAGCTCCGGGACAGGGGATTCGGAAAAACTGTTTTTT. This chain joins TRBV5-1 and TRBJ1-4; 10 bases are shared with TRBD1. Germline V gene data show CDR1 as SGHRS and CDR2 as YFSETQ. V lost 3 bases to trimming and J lost 8 bases; unmatched junction nucleotides: 7. This CDR3 spans 15 amino acids.

The V call is TRBV7-2, the J call TRBJ2-5; either TRBD1 or TRBD2 may fit D (6 bases each). Trimming pared 2 bases from V and 3 bases from J, leaving 10 bases between. Germline V gene lookup returns CDR1 SGHTA and CDR2 FQGNSA. This CDR3 has 14 residues. CDR3 loop: CASSLWGAKETQYF. The CDR3 coding sequence is TGTGCCAGCAGCTTATGGGGGGCCAAAGAGACCCAGTACTTC.

This clone was seen a handful of times. The chain is built from TRBV28 and TRBJ2-1, with TRBD2 as a possible D gene (6 bases). V lost 6 bases and J lost 7, with 19 bases in between. CDR3 length: 15 residues. Germline assignment: CDR1 MDHEN and CDR2 SYDVKM. The CDR3 reads CASSQTSRLVNEQFF. The CDR3 DNA sequence: TGTGCCAGCAGCCAGACTAGTAGGTTGGTAAATGAGCAGTTCTTC. The full variable domain, completed using reference TRBV28 and TRBJ2-1, is DVKVTQSSRYLVKRTGEKVFLECVQDMDHENMFWYRQDPGLGLRLIYFSYDVKMKEKGDIPEGYSVSREKKERFSLILESASTNQTSMYLCASSQTSRLVNEQFFGPGTRLTVL.

The chain combines TRBV7-8 with TRBJ2-5; D perhaps matches TRBD2 (6 bases). The CDR3 length is 14 residues. Per germline, CDR1 SGHVS and CDR2 FQNEAQ. V was pared by 0 bases and J by 4 bases, with 9 bases between. The CDR3 loop reads CASSLAGGGETQYF. The CDR3 DNA reads as TGTGCCAGCAGCTTAGCGGGAGGCGGAGAGACCCAGTACTTC.

In its sample, this clone ranks as medium-sized. The sample contains more than one DNA sequence encoding this CDR3. The chain recombines TRBV29-1 with TRBJ1-1; the D gene is possibly TRBD1 (6 bases). Germline lookup yields CDR1 SQVTM and CDR2 ANQGSEA. The CDR3 spans 13 residues. Trimming removed 7 bases from V and 6 bases from J, with 18 bases in between. This chain's CDR3 is CSAYRDKDAEAFF. The CDR3 DNA is TGCAGCGCTTACCGGGACAAGGATGCTGAAGCTTTCTTT.

The chain couples TRBV11-2 to TRBJ1-1; TRBD1 aligns across 8 bases. CDR1 SGHAT and CDR2 FQNNGV come from the germline V gene. The CDR3 loop spans 16 amino acids. V gave up 5 bases and J gave up 3 bases; unmatched junction bases: 11. DNA of the CDR3: TGTGCCAGCAGCCCAGGACAGGGCAGGAGGTACACTGAAGCTTTCTTT. Translated, it gives CASSPGQGRRYTEAFF.

The chain joins TRBV9 to TRBJ2-1; 8 positions match TRBD2. Unmatched junction bases numbered 5, after V lost 0 bases and J lost 9 bases. This CDR3 has 14 amino acids. The germline V gene has CDR1 SGDLS and CDR2 YYNGEE. CDR3 nucleotide sequence: TGTGCCAGCAGCGTAGCGGGAGGGCCTGGTGAGCAGTTCTTC. Its protein is CASSVAGGPGEQFF. The full variable domain, with the rest looked up from reference TRBV9 and TRBJ2-1, is DSGVTQTPKHLITATGQRVTLRCSPRSGDLSVYWYQQSLDQGLQFLIQYYNGEERAKGNILERFSAQQFPDLHSELNLSSLELGDSALYFCASSVAGGPGEQFFGPGTRLTVL.

This clone was recorded only once. The rearrangement joins TRBV30 to TRBJ1-5; D unresolved. The CDR3 length is 17 residues. Trimming cost V 2 bases and J 5 bases, with 22 bases left between them. From germline, CDR1 is GTSNPN and CDR2 SVGIG (reference sequence). The CDR3 spells CAWSPPLRLLEDQPQHF. The CDR3 DNA sequence: TGTGCCTGGAGTCCCCCCCTCCGACTCCTCGAGGATCAGCCCCAGCATTTT.

This sequence joins TRBV20-1 and TRBJ2-7; a possible D gene is TRBD1 (5 bases). Germline V lookup: CDR1 DFQATT, CDR2 SNEGSKA (reference sequence). The CDR3 runs 11 residues. V gave up 5 bases and J gave up 3 bases, with 8 bases separating them. The CDR3 DNA reads as TGCAGTGCTGGCAGGGTCTACGAGCAGTACTTC. It specifies CSAGRVYEQYF.

This chain uses TRBV5-1 with TRBJ2-1; TRBD2 agrees at 7 bases. The V and J ends lost 4 bases and 8 bases, in that order; junction bases with no gene match: 6. The CDR3 has 13 amino acids. Germline V CDR1 and CDR2: SGHRS, YFSETQ. The CDR3: CASSLGLVDEQFF. CDR3 DNA sequence: TGCGCCAGCAGCCTAGGACTAGTCGATGAGCAGTTCTTC.

The chain recombines TRBV19 with TRBJ2-3, with 9 positions matching TRBD2. V was clipped by 4 bases and J by 1 base; unmatched bases: 3. Germline V gene lookup returns CDR1 LNHDA and CDR2 SQIVND (reference sequence). The CDR3 is 15 residues long. DNA of the CDR3: TGTGCCAGTAGTACAGGACTAGCGCGCACAGATACGCAGTATTTT. This translates into CASSTGLARTDTQYF.

The chain combines TRBV21-1 with TRBJ2-7; the D call of TRBD1 is as the table states it, not checked on the DNA. TRBV21-1 corresponds to a pseudogene. The CDR3 length is 21 residues. As DNA, the CDR3 is TGTGCCAGCAGCAGCGGGACAGCTCGGTGGATCGGGTGTGGGGGCATCTACGAGCAGTACTTC. It translates to CASSSGTARWIGCGGIYEQYF.

Remarks on this clone: A far larger clone is a single base away, which makes a read error likely. Since the CDR3 does not end with the conserved phenylalanine or tryptophan, this likely comes from a read error. The J gene is TRBJ1-3, the V gene TRBV28; the D gene is possibly TRBD1 (6 bases). In germline, CDR1 is MDHEN, CDR2 SYDVKM. The CDR3 spans 13 residues. Trimming shortened V by 7 bases and J by 4 bases, and 11 bases separated the two germline ends. The CDR3 spells CASIGTSGNTIYS. In DNA form, the CDR3 reads TGTGCCAGCATCGGGACATCAGGAAACACCATATATTCT.

J is TRBJ1-1 and V is TRBV7-9, with a weak D call TRBD1 (5 bases). V shed 5 bases and J shed 5 bases, with 18 bases lying between them. From germline, CDR1 is SEHNR and CDR2 FQNEAQ (reference sequence). The CDR3 loop spans 15 amino acids. The CDR3 sequence: CASSLDRAGLTEAFF. DNA of the CDR3: TGTGCCAGCAGCCTAGATCGGGCAGGGTTAACTGAAGCTTTCTTT.

The gene calls are TRBV7-8 and TRBJ1-1, with 8 bases matching TRBD1. This CDR3 has 17 residues. V shed 2 bases, J shed 1 base, and the junction held 9 bases outside the gene matches. CDR1 is SGHVS and CDR2 is FQNEAQ in the germline V gene. CDR3: CASSLLIGQGGNTEAFF. CDR3 sequence (DNA): TGTGCCAGCAGCTTACTAATAGGACAGGGTGGGAACACTGAAGCTTTCTTT.

The chain combines TRBV6-6 with TRBJ2-7, with D perhaps matching TRBD2 (6 bases). The CDR3 contains 12 residues. V was clipped by 8 bases and J by 0 bases, with 8 bases between them. The germline V gene has CDR1 MNHNY and CDR2 SVGAGI (reference sequence). CDR3 in DNA: TGTGCCAGCGGGGGGAGCTCCTACGAGCAGTACTTC. Translated, it gives CASGGSSYEQYF.

The genes are TRBV7-2 and TRBJ2-7, with D perhaps TRBD2 (6 bases). There are 14 residues in the CDR3. CDR1 and CDR2 (germline): SGHTA, FQGNSA. The V end lost 5 bases, the J end lost 3 bases, and 14 bases lay between the germline ends. The CDR3 loop is CASSKRRGGYEQYF. In DNA form, the CDR3 reads TGTGCCAGCAGCAAACGGCGGGGCGGCTACGAGCAGTACTTC. Using reference TRBV7-2 and TRBJ2-7 for the parts outside the CDR3, the full variable domain is GAGVSQSPSNKVTEKGKDVELRCDPISGHTALYWYRQSLGQGLEFLIYFQGNSAPDKSGLPSDRFSAERTGGSVSTLTIQRTQQEDSAVYLCASSKRRGGYEQYFGPGTRLTVT.